Listed below are T cell receptor beta chains from one sample, sequenced in a study of cytomegalovirus exposure and HLA in healthy donors. The table came from immunoSEQ multiplex PCR; TCRdb's copy has only in-frame clones and leaves some out. The sample includes under 300,000 clones, roughly 86% seen only once; the top ten take 2%. The sequenced material came from PBMCs. The receptors here all came from a woman in her thirties or forties in good health and CMV-seropositive. Both conserved end residues are part of each CDR3. The order of the fields is CDR3 DNA, CDR3 protein, J gene, V gene, clone size, D gene, CDR3 length. The D gene is left open where the match is weak. Only some rows state a clone size, as once, few, many or a class for expanded clones.

CDR3nt: TGTGCCAGCAGTGATTTTAGACAGGGTAATGAAAAACTGTTTTTT
CDR3aa: CASSDFRQGNEKLFF
j_gene: TRBJ1-4
v_gene: TRBV25-1
abundance: .
d_gene: TRBD1
len: 15

CDR3nt: TGTGCCAGCAGCCGACACAGCTCTGGGGCCAACGTCCTGACTTTC
CDR3aa: CASSRHSSGANVLTF
j_gene: TRBJ2-6
v_gene: TRBV14
abundance: .
d_gene: .
len: 15

CDR3nt: TGCAGCGTTGAGGGGACAGGGGAAAGCTCCTACGAGCAGTACTTC
CDR3aa: CSVEGTGESSYEQYF
j_gene: TRBJ2-7
v_gene: TRBV29-1
abundance: .
d_gene: TRBD1
len: 15

CDR3nt: TGTGCCAGCAGTAGGACTAGCGGCACACAGGATACGCAGTATTTT
CDR3aa: CASSRTSGTQDTQYF
j_gene: TRBJ2-3
v_gene: TRBV28
abundance: .
d_gene: TRBD2
len: 15

CDR3nt: TGTGCCAGCAGCATGGGGACAAGTCAAGAGACCCAGTACTTC
CDR3aa: CASSMGTSQETQYF
j_gene: TRBJ2-5
v_gene: TRBV5-5
abundance: .
d_gene: .
len: 14

CDR3nt: TGTGCCAGCAGTTACGGGACAGGGGGGATCTGGGACACCATATATTTT
CDR3aa: CASSYGTGGIWDTIYF
j_gene: TRBJ1-3
v_gene: TRBV6-6
abundance: .
d_gene: TRBD1
len: 16

CDR3nt: TGTGCCAGCAGCTTGGACAGCCCCCGTGCCTACGAGCAGTACTTC
CDR3aa: CASSLDSPRAYEQYF
j_gene: TRBJ2-7
v_gene: TRBV5-5
abundance: .
d_gene: .
len: 15

CDR3nt: TGTGCCAGCAGCCAATCAGGCCCAGCAGGTCAGCCCCAGCATTTT
CDR3aa: CASSQSGPAGQPQHF
j_gene: TRBJ1-5
v_gene: TRBV4-2
abundance: .
d_gene: .
len: 15

CDR3nt: TGTGCCAGCAGCTTCCTAGCGTCAAGCGGGGAGCTGTTTTTT
CDR3aa: CASSFLASSGELFF
j_gene: TRBJ2-2
v_gene: TRBV7-9
abundance: .
d_gene: .
len: 14

CDR3nt: TGTGCCAGCAGCGTAACTAGCCCCTCCGACAATGAGCAGTTCTTC
CDR3aa: CASSVTSPSDNEQFF
j_gene: TRBJ2-1
v_gene: TRBV9
abundance: .
d_gene: .
len: 15

CDR3nt: TGTGCCAGCAGCTCCGGGACTTACAATGAGCAGTTCTTC
CDR3aa: CASSSGTYNEQFF
j_gene: TRBJ2-1
v_gene: TRBV11-2
abundance: .
d_gene: .
len: 13

CDR3nt: TGTGCCATCAGTTCGGGACAGGGGGCTTTCTTT
CDR3aa: CAISSGQGAFF
j_gene: TRBJ1-1
v_gene: TRBV10-3
abundance: few
d_gene: TRBD1
len: 11

CDR3nt: TGTGCCAGCAGAGCAGGCTCTGGAAACACCATATATTTT
CDR3aa: CASRAGSGNTIYF
j_gene: TRBJ1-3
v_gene: TRBV27
abundance: .
d_gene: .
len: 13

CDR3nt: TGTGCCAGCAGCTGGGAACTAGCGGGAGGGAGTATAGATACGCAGTATTTT
CDR3aa: CASSWELAGGSIDTQYF
j_gene: TRBJ2-3
v_gene: TRBV7-2
abundance: .
d_gene: TRBD2
len: 17

CDR3nt: TGTGCCAGCAGCCATCCCGGGACATTGGGCGAGCAGTACTTC
CDR3aa: CASSHPGTLGEQYF
j_gene: TRBJ2-7
v_gene: TRBV4-2
abundance: .
d_gene: .
len: 14

CDR3nt: TGTGCCTGGAGTGTACGAGGGTTTGGAAACACCATATATTTT
CDR3aa: CAWSVRGFGNTIYF
j_gene: TRBJ1-3
v_gene: TRBV30
abundance: .
d_gene: .
len: 14

CDR3nt: TGCGCCAGCAGACCCACCGGACTCGAAAATACGCAGTATTTT
CDR3aa: CASRPTGLENTQYF
j_gene: TRBJ2-3
v_gene: TRBV5-1
abundance: .
d_gene: .
len: 14

CDR3nt: TGTGCCAGCACGAGGTCCCAGCTTGGAAACACCATATATTTT
CDR3aa: CASTRSQLGNTIYF
j_gene: TRBJ1-3
v_gene: TRBV28
abundance: .
d_gene: .
len: 14

CDR3nt: TGTGCCAGCAGCTTCGGTTCTGGGGCCAACGTCCTGACTTTC
CDR3aa: CASSFGSGANVLTF
j_gene: TRBJ2-6
v_gene: TRBV7-3
abundance: .
d_gene: .
len: 14

CDR3nt: TGTGCCAGTAGTTTGACAGTAACTACCTACAATGAGCAGTTCTTC
CDR3aa: CASSLTVTTYNEQFF
j_gene: TRBJ2-1
v_gene: TRBV19
abundance: .
d_gene: .
len: 15

CDR3nt: TGTGCCAGCAGCTTAGCCAGTGATTTTAACTATGGCTACACCTTC
CDR3aa: CASSLASDFNYGYTF
j_gene: TRBJ1-2
v_gene: TRBV7-9
abundance: few
d_gene: .
len: 15

CDR3nt: TGTGCCAGCAGCCAAGCGGGAGGGGCGAACACTGAAGCTTTCTTT
CDR3aa: CASSQAGGANTEAFF
j_gene: TRBJ1-1
v_gene: TRBV4-2
abundance: .
d_gene: .
len: 15

CDR3nt: TGTGCCATCAGTGAGTATGGGAACGGAGCGGAAGTACTTTCCTACAATGAGCAGTTCTTC
CDR3aa: CAISEYGNGAEVLSYNEQFF
j_gene: TRBJ2-1
v_gene: TRBV10-3
abundance: .
d_gene: .
len: 20